A selection of T cell receptor beta chains follows, all from one sample in a study of T cells in Graves' hyperthyroidism and ophthalmopathy. In TCRdb, the multiplex PCR reads were re-called with MiXCR into one record per CDR3 protein. Of about 340,000 distinct CDR3 sequences listed, roughly a fifth were seen once; the top ten hold roughly 52%. Sequencing was performed on blood. Source of these receptors: a woman between 45 and 60 years old with Graves' hyperthyroidism. Both conserved end residues are part of each CDR3. Each record gives: D gene, V gene, clone size, J gene, CDR3 protein, CDR3 DNA. The D gene is left open where the match is weak. The listing skips clone size in some rows; elsewhere it reads once, few, many or a size class.

>TRBD2|TRBV2|many|TRBJ2-1
CASTVGLAGDEQFF
TGTGCCAGCACTGTGGGACTAGCGGGAGACGAGCAGTTCTTC
>TRBD2|TRBV15|NA|TRBJ2-1
CATSSSLAGGKNEQFF
TGTGCCACCAGCAGTTCCCTAGCGGGGGGAAAGAATGAGCAGTTCTTC
>TRBD1|TRBV6-5|many|TRBJ2-5
CASSYRDRVHETQYF
TGTGCCAGCAGTTACAGGGACAGGGTGCACGAGACCCAGTACTTC
>NA|TRBV12-3/TRBV12-4|many|TRBJ2-7
CASSPQQSGNGQYF
TGTGCCAGCAGTCCTCAGCAGAGCGGCAACGGGCAGTACTTC
>TRBD1|TRBV10-1|few|TRBJ2-5
CASSENWGQPLYF
TGCGCCAGCAGTGAGAATTGGGGACAGCCATTGTACTTC
>NA|TRBV20-1|many|TRBJ1-1
CSATGTVNTEAFF
TGCAGTGCAACCGGGACGGTGAACACTGAAGCTTTCTTT
>NA|TRBV7-2|many|TRBJ1-6
CASSLVQGRSPLHF
TGTGCCAGCAGCTTAGTCCAGGGGAGGTCACCCCTCCACTTT
>TRBD1|TRBV13|many|TRBJ1-1
CASSLPSGQKNTEAFF
TGTGCCAGCAGCTTACCTTCGGGACAGAAGAACACTGAAGCTTTCTTT
>NA|TRBV6-1|many|TRBJ1-1
CASKQSNTEAFF
TGTGCCAGCAAACAGTCGAACACTGAAGCTTTCTTT
>TRBD1|TRBV20-1|many|TRBJ2-1
CSANLHPTGSGYEQFF
TGCAGTGCCAACCTACACCCGACAGGGTCGGGGTATGAGCAGTTCTTC
>TRBD2|TRBV30|few|TRBJ2-2
CAWSVLLAGTGELFF
TGTGCCTGGAGTGTACTACTAGCGGGGACCGGGGAGCTGTTTTTT
>NA|TRBV18|many|TRBJ1-6
CASSRGQNYNSPLHF
TGTGCCAGCTCACGAGGACAGAACTATAATTCACCCCTCCACTTT
>TRBD1|TRBV5-1|NA|TRBJ1-1
CASSSGTGVVNTEAFF
TGCGCCAGCAGCTCCGGGACAGGGGTCGTGAACACTGAAGCTTTCTTT